This is a list of T cell receptor beta chains from one sample in a study of blood T cells in healthy people across ages. MiXCR was run by TCRdb on the 5' RACE reads, yielding one entry per CDR3 protein. The sample lists some 800,000 distinct CDR3 sequences; just under 25% were seen once. In addition, the sample was reused for a study of T cells of mothers and their children.

Input material: blood. These receptors all come from a boy younger than 18 in good health. Both conserved end residues are part of each CDR3. D genes are given only for firm matches. Part of the rows lack a size; the others show once, few, many or a class for expanded clones.

TRBV20-1	TRBD2	TRBJ2-7	few	TGCAGTGCTAGAGACGCTAGCGGTTACTCCTACGAGCAGTACTTC	CSARDASGYSYEQYF
TRBV28	NA	TRBJ2-7	NA	TGTGCCAGCAGATCCAGGTCGGGCGAGCAGTACTTC	CASRSRSGEQYF
TRBV7-2	TRBD2	TRBJ2-5	NA	TGTGCCAGCAGCCCCACGGGGGGTTGGGAGACCCAGTACTTC	CASSPTGGWETQYF
TRBV7-6	NA	TRBJ2-7	few	TGTGCCAGCAGCTCCTTTCGGGCCTACGAGCAGTACTTC	CASSSFRAYEQYF
TRBV12-3/TRBV12-4	TRBD2	TRBJ2-5	NA	TGTGCCAGCAGTCGGGACGGGAGGGCGTACTTC	CASSRDGRAYF
TRBV7-2	NA	TRBJ2-1	NA	TGTGCCCAGGGCGGAGCCGATGAGCAGTTCTTC	CAQGGADEQFF
TRBV6-5	NA	TRBJ1-6	few	TGTGCCAGCAGTTACGGCGGGGGGCTCATCAATTCACCCCTCCACTTT	CASSYGGGLINSPLHF
TRBV18	NA	TRBJ1-1	NA	TGTGCCAGCTCCGTGGCCTTCGCGGAAGCTTTCTTT	CASSVAFAEAFF
TRBV9	NA	TRBJ1-5	NA	TGTGCCAGCAGCGTAGGCGGAGTTCAGCCCCAGCATTTT	CASSVGGVQPQHF
TRBV7-2	TRBD2	TRBJ2-3	NA	TGTGCCAGCACAACTAGCGGGGGAGGAGATACGCAGTATTTT	CASTTSGGGDTQYF
TRBV27	NA	TRBJ2-1	few	TGTGCCAGCAGTCCCCGATGGGTTGCCTACAATGAGCAGTTCTTC	CASSPRWVAYNEQFF